These T cell receptor beta chains were read from a single sample in a study of persistence of HIV-infected CD4 T cells. Their antigen targets remain unknown. TCRdb keeps only in-frame clones here, not all; method: immunoSEQ multiplex PCR. The sample lists 30,000 to 45,000 clones, more than 75% occurring once. The specimen comprised cultured CD4+ T cells from PBMCs, sampled from a patient who received antiretroviral therapy. Source of these receptors: an adult with HIV. The donor label of this sample is uncertain. The conserved cysteine and the conserved F or W are not part of the CDR3 here. The order of the fields is CDR3 length, V gene, J gene, CDR3 protein.

length: 12
V: TRBV9
J: TRBJ2-3
CDR3: ASSSPWDADTQY

length: 14
V: TRBV7-6
J: TRBJ1-3
CDR3: ASSLSATGKRNTIY

length: 11
V: TRBV6-1
J: TRBJ2-3
CDR3: ASSETVTDTQY

length: 12
V: TRBV5-1
J: TRBJ2-1
CDR3: ASSWTGGTNEQF

length: 14
V: TRBV7-2
J: TRBJ1-4
CDR3: ASSLGGSPTNEKLF

length: 14
V: TRBV9
J: TRBJ1-4
CDR3: ASSSGGGTRNEKLF

length: 12
V: TRBV2
J: TRBJ1-2
CDR3: ASSVDRDSVGYT

length: 14
V: TRBV28
J: TRBJ1-6
CDR3: ASRPRGSSYNSPLH

length: 13
V: TRBV10-3
J: TRBJ2-6
CDR3: AISEVNTGANVLT

length: 11
V: TRBV5-1
J: TRBJ1-1
CDR3: ASSLTGNTEAF

length: 13
V: TRBV24-1
J: TRBJ2-1
CDR3: ATSDPLGGKNEQF

length: 11
V: TRBV27
J: TRBJ1-2
CDR3: ASSTNRAYGYT

length: 13
V: TRBV9
J: TRBJ2-3
CDR3: ASSVRPGTTDTQY

length: 13
V: TRBV5-1
J: TRBJ2-7
CDR3: ASSLSGVNEHEQY

length: 11
V: TRBV10-2
J: TRBJ1-2
CDR3: ASRPTGGYGYT

length: 12
V: TRBV6-5
J: TRBJ1-6
CDR3: ASMSPSYNSPLH

length: 15
V: TRBV12-5
J: TRBJ2-2
CDR3: ASGLRHGAGGTGELF

length: 13
V: TRBV5-4
J: TRBJ1-6
CDR3: ASSFLGSYNSPLH

length: 12
V: TRBV19
J: TRBJ1-3
CDR3: ASNIQGAGNTIY

length: 13
V: TRBV24-1
J: TRBJ1-2
CDR3: ATSGQTGTVYGYT

length: 14
V: TRBV7-2
J: TRBJ2-3
CDR3: ASSLGTRDRTDTQY

length: 11
V: TRBV6-5
J: TRBJ2-2
CDR3: ASSLREVGELF

length: 14
V: TRBV25-1
J: TRBJ2-6
CDR3: ASSEGWGQGANVLT

length: 14
V: TRBV3-1/TRBV3-2
J: TRBJ2-5
CDR3: ASSRRLAGAQETQY

length: 13
V: TRBV5-1
J: TRBJ2-2
CDR3: ASSLGAPDTGELF

length: 10
V: TRBV5-8
J: TRBJ2-3
CDR3: ASSGLWDTQY

length: 14
V: TRBV19
J: TRBJ1-3
CDR3: ASSLQNTYSGNTIY

length: 13
V: TRBV24-1
J: TRBJ2-5
CDR3: ATSQRTGGVETQY